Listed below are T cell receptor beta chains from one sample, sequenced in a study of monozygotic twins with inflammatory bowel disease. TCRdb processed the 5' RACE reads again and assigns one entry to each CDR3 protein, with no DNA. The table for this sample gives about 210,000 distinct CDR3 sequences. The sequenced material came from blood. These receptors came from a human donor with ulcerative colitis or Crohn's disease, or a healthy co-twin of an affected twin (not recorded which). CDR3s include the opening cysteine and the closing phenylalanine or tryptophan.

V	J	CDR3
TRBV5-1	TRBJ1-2	CASSLRDRGYGYTF
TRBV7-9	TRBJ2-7	CASSSDNIYEQYF
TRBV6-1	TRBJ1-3	CASSPQGARNTIYF
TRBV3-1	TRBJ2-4	CASSREGQTIQYF
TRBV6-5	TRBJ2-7	CASSSGGYEQYF
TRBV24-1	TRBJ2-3	CATSDVLRDRAGTDTQYF
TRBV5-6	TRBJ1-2	CASSFTGSGYTF
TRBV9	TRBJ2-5	CASSVVGGGGRQETQYF
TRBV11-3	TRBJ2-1	CASSLRDRSGEQFF
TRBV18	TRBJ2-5	CASSPPRTGTIQETQYF
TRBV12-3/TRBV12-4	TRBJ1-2	CASSFAGPNGYTF
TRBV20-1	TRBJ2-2	CSAKGSTDGELFF
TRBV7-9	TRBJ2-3	CASSPKVRITDTQYF
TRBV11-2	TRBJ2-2	CASSTEQNPRQSHRSTGELFF
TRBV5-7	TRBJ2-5	CASSARGGLFWTQYF
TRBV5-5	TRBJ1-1	CASSLWGEAMNTEAFF
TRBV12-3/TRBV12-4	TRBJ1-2	CASRPLRTAYGYTF
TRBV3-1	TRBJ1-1	CASRPQRGQGTEAFF
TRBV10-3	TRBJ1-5	CAISGSPNQPQHF
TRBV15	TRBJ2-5	CATSRDKGFQETQYF
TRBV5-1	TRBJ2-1	CASSLDGSVYNEQFF
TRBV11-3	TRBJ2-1	CASSLGGPGDEQFF
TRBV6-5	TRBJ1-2	CASKGARAYGYTF
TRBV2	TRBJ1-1	CAIQTGGTEAFF
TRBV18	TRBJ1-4	CASSRGRSNEKLFF
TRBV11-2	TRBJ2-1	CASSLVVGGRGSSYNEQFF
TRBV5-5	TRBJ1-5	CASSVQGGNQPQHF
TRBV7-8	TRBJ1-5	CASSLRRQPQHF
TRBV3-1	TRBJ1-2	CASSQDLNYGYTF
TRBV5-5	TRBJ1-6	CASSFKGHLGSYNSPLHF
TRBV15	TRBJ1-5	CATSRDGWGSQPQHF
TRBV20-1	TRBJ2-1	CSARGQWINNEQFF
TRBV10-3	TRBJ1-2	CAIRRGQEYGYTF
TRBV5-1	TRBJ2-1	CASSLSTGTHNEQFF
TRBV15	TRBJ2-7	CATSSPLWRGSYEQYF
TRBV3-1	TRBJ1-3	CASRIGTGDGNTIYF
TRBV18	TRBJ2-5	CASSPIQETQYF
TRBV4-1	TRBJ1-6	CASSLRQTLSSYNSPLHF
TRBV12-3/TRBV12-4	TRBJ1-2	CASSEGPYGYTF
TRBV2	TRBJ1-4	CASVYLLNEKLFF
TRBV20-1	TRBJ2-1	CSARDPRLVYTHEQFF
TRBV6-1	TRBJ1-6	CASSPQGGVSPLHF
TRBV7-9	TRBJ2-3	CASSLSRGGPSTDTQYF
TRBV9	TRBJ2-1	CASSVVDRGPNEQFF
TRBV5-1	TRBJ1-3	CASSLPRTGSGNTIYF
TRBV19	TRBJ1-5	CASSGVNRGDQPQHF
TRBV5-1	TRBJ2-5	CASSVAGSQETQYF
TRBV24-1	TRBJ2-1	CATSEEGPLYNEQFF
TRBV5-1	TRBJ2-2	CASSFTPSVGELFF
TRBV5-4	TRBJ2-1	CASSKGGPSSYEQFF
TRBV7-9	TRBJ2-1	CASSLGQRSLNEQFF
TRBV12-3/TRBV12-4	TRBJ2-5	CASSFLGTPQETQYF
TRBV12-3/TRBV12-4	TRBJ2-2	CASANFWGPGTGELFF
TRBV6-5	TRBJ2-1	CASRPYGAGEQFF